A selection of T cell receptor beta chains follows, all from one sample in a study of cytomegalovirus exposure and HLA in healthy donors. Measured with immunoSEQ multiplex PCR; TCRdb has only the in-frame clones, and not every one. The profile covers 70,000 to 100,000 clones, with around three fifths appearing a single time and 20% to 25% taken by the ten largest. Sequenced material: PBMCs. The receptors here all came from a woman aged 50 to 60 in good health and CMV-seropositive. The CDR3 runs from the conserved cysteine through the conserved F or W. The D gene is left open where the match is weak. Some rows mark clone size as missing; the rest say once, few, many or name a class of expanded clone.

d_gene: -
v_gene: TRBV5-6
j_gene: TRBJ1-1
abundance: -
CDR3nt: TGTGCCAGCAGCCGACAGGTTGTGAACACTGAAGCTTTCTTT
CDR3aa: CASSRQVVNTEAFF

d_gene: -
v_gene: TRBV27
j_gene: TRBJ1-4
abundance: -
CDR3nt: TGTGCCAGCAGTTTATCAGGGAGGTCTAATGAAAAACTGTTTTTT
CDR3aa: CASSLSGRSNEKLFF

d_gene: TRBD1
v_gene: TRBV5-6
j_gene: TRBJ1-2
abundance: -
CDR3nt: TGTGCCAGCAGCTTGAAGGGACAGAACTATGGCTACACCTTC
CDR3aa: CASSLKGQNYGYTF

d_gene: -
v_gene: TRBV7-9
j_gene: TRBJ2-1
abundance: -
CDR3nt: TGTGCCAGCAGCTTATCAGGGTCCTACAATGAGCAGTTCTTC
CDR3aa: CASSLSGSYNEQFF

d_gene: TRBD2
v_gene: TRBV6-1
j_gene: TRBJ2-3
abundance: -
CDR3nt: TGTGCCAGCAGTGAAGGAGGACGGGAGGGGCTACGCACAGATACGCAGTATTTT
CDR3aa: CASSEGGREGLRTDTQYF

d_gene: TRBD1
v_gene: TRBV27
j_gene: TRBJ2-1
abundance: few
CDR3nt: TGTGCCAGCAGTTACCGGGACAGCAACAATGAGCAGTTCTTC
CDR3aa: CASSYRDSNNEQFF

d_gene: -
v_gene: TRBV9
j_gene: TRBJ1-1
abundance: -
CDR3nt: TGTGCCAGCAGCGTAGGGCAGGGGCCCCCTGCGGCTTTCTTT
CDR3aa: CASSVGQGPPAAFF

d_gene: TRBD1
v_gene: TRBV19
j_gene: TRBJ1-4
abundance: -
CDR3nt: TGTGCCAGTACTCTAGCGCCGGGACAGGGGGCAACTAATGAAAAACTGTTTTTT
CDR3aa: CASTLAPGQGATNEKLFF

d_gene: TRBD2
v_gene: TRBV7-2
j_gene: TRBJ2-5
abundance: few
CDR3nt: TGTGCCAGCAGCATCGGACTAGCGGGGGGAGGGACCCAGTACTTC
CDR3aa: CASSIGLAGGGTQYF

d_gene: TRBD1
v_gene: TRBV7-8
j_gene: TRBJ1-4
abundance: -
CDR3nt: TGTGCCAGCAGCTTAGAGGGAACCGGGACAGTGTATGAAAAACTGTTTTTT
CDR3aa: CASSLEGTGTVYEKLFF

d_gene: TRBD2
v_gene: TRBV6-5
j_gene: TRBJ2-3
abundance: -
CDR3nt: TGTGCCAGCAGTAAGGGACTAGCGGGGGGCGATACGCAGTATTTT
CDR3aa: CASSKGLAGGDTQYF

d_gene: -
v_gene: TRBV5-1
j_gene: TRBJ1-2
abundance: once
CDR3nt: TGCGCCAGCAGCTTGGAAGGGGCGGGGGCTGGCTACACCTTC
CDR3aa: CASSLEGAGAGYTF

d_gene: -
v_gene: TRBV29-1
j_gene: TRBJ2-1
abundance: -
CDR3nt: TGCAGCGTTCCTCTGGACTGGGACAATGGGCAGTTCTTC
CDR3aa: CSVPLDWDNGQFF

d_gene: -
v_gene: TRBV30
j_gene: TRBJ2-7
abundance: few
CDR3nt: TGTGCCTGGAGTGTCACTAGTGATAGCTCTTACGAGCAGTACTTC
CDR3aa: CAWSVTSDSSYEQYF

d_gene: TRBD1
v_gene: TRBV6-5
j_gene: TRBJ2-7
abundance: -
CDR3nt: TGTGCCAGCAGCCTAACAGGGGGCCCCTACTACGAGCAGTACTTC
CDR3aa: CASSLTGGPYYEQYF

d_gene: -
v_gene: TRBV10-3
j_gene: TRBJ1-1
abundance: -
CDR3nt: TGTGCCATCAAAGGAGAGATGAACACTGAAGCTTTCTTT
CDR3aa: CAIKGEMNTEAFF

d_gene: TRBD2
v_gene: TRBV29-1
j_gene: TRBJ2-5
abundance: -
CDR3nt: TGCAGCGTGGTGGGACTAGCTAAATCGGAGACCCAGTACTTC
CDR3aa: CSVVGLAKSETQYF

d_gene: -
v_gene: TRBV10-2
j_gene: TRBJ1-2
abundance: -
CDR3nt: TGCGCCAGCAGTGAGTGGGGGGAGGAGGGCTATGGCTACACCTTC
CDR3aa: CASSEWGEEGYGYTF

d_gene: TRBD1
v_gene: TRBV28
j_gene: TRBJ1-6
abundance: few
CDR3nt: TGTGCCAGCAGTCCACGACAGGGAACAGGGTCCTATAATTCACCCCTCCACTTT
CDR3aa: CASSPRQGTGSYNSPLHF

d_gene: TRBD1
v_gene: TRBV19
j_gene: TRBJ1-1
abundance: few
CDR3nt: TGTGCCAGTAGTATAGAAGGGCCAGGGGGCGCGAGCACTGAAGCTTTCTTT
CDR3aa: CASSIEGPGGASTEAFF

d_gene: -
v_gene: TRBV11-2
j_gene: TRBJ2-7
abundance: -
CDR3nt: TGTGCCAGCAGCTTAGACCGGTTCGGGGAGCAGTACTTC
CDR3aa: CASSLDRFGEQYF

d_gene: TRBD2
v_gene: TRBV6-5
j_gene: TRBJ2-1
abundance: -
CDR3nt: TGTGCCAGCAGTTACTTCTTAGCGGGGGACTACAATGAGCAGTTCTTC
CDR3aa: CASSYFLAGDYNEQFF

d_gene: -
v_gene: TRBV9
j_gene: TRBJ1-2
abundance: once
CDR3nt: TGTGCCAGCAGCGTAGGGTCAGGACTTGGCTACACCTTC
CDR3aa: CASSVGSGLGYTF

d_gene: -
v_gene: TRBV7-9
j_gene: TRBJ2-7
abundance: few
CDR3nt: TGTGCCAGCAGCTTAGTGAGTAACCCCTACGAGCAGTACTTC
CDR3aa: CASSLVSNPYEQYF

d_gene: TRBD1
v_gene: TRBV6-1
j_gene: TRBJ1-2
abundance: -
CDR3nt: TGTGCCAGCAGGGGGACAGGCTACTATGGCTACACCTTC
CDR3aa: CASRGTGYYGYTF

d_gene: TRBD1
v_gene: TRBV7-6
j_gene: TRBJ2-7
abundance: -
CDR3nt: TGTGCCAGCAGCTTAGGGGGGACAGAGAGCTACGAGCAGTACTTC
CDR3aa: CASSLGGTESYEQYF

d_gene: TRBD2
v_gene: TRBV5-6
j_gene: TRBJ2-3
abundance: -
CDR3nt: TGTGCCAGCAGTTCACTTGCGGGGGAAAGCACAGATACGCAGTATTTT
CDR3aa: CASSSLAGESTDTQYF

d_gene: TRBD1
v_gene: TRBV6-6
j_gene: TRBJ2-7
abundance: -
CDR3nt: TGTGCCAGCAACCGACAGGGGACCTCCTACGAGCAGTACTTC
CDR3aa: CASNRQGTSYEQYF

d_gene: TRBD1
v_gene: TRBV28
j_gene: TRBJ1-6
abundance: -
CDR3nt: TGTGCCAGCAGTTTTGTCGGGACAGACAATTCACCCCTCCACTTT
CDR3aa: CASSFVGTDNSPLHF

d_gene: TRBD1
v_gene: TRBV18
j_gene: TRBJ1-1
abundance: -
CDR3nt: TGTGCCAGCTCACCATGGGACAGGGGTGATACTGAAGCTTTCTTT
CDR3aa: CASSPWDRGDTEAFF

d_gene: TRBD2
v_gene: TRBV5-1
j_gene: TRBJ2-3
abundance: -
CDR3nt: TGCGCCAGCAGCATCCCGGAAACTAGCGGGGGCCCGAGGGGGGCAGATACGCAGTATTTT
CDR3aa: CASSIPETSGGPRGADTQYF

d_gene: TRBD1
v_gene: TRBV5-1
j_gene: TRBJ2-7
abundance: -
CDR3nt: TGCGCTAGCAGCGTGACAGGGCTCAGGACCTACGAGCAGTACTTC
CDR3aa: CASSVTGLRTYEQYF

d_gene: -
v_gene: TRBV28
j_gene: TRBJ1-1
abundance: -
CDR3nt: TGTGCCTCCCTATTTAATCCAGGGAACACTGAAGCTTTCTTT
CDR3aa: CASLFNPGNTEAFF

d_gene: -
v_gene: TRBV30
j_gene: TRBJ1-6
abundance: -
CDR3nt: TGTGCCTGGAGTCGGGAGTCACCCCTCCACTTT
CDR3aa: CAWSRESPLHF

d_gene: TRBD1
v_gene: TRBV7-9
j_gene: TRBJ2-1
abundance: -
CDR3nt: TGTGCCAGCAGCCCACAGGGGACAGGGGTTATGCGACAACAGTTCTTC
CDR3aa: CASSPQGTGVMRQQFF